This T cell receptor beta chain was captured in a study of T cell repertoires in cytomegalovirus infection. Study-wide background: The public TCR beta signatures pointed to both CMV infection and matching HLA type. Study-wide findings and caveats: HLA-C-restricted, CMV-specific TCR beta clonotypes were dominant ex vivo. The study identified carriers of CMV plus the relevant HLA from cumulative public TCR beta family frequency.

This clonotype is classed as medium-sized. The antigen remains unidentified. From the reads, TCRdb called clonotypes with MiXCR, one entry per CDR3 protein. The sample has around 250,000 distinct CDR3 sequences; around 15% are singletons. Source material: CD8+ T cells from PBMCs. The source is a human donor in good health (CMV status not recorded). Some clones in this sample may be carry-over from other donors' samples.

The CDR3 is CASSARLQGGQYF. The DNA of the CDR3 is TGTGCCAGCAGCGCCCGCCTACAGGGCGGGCAGTACTTC. The rearrangement links TRBV7-2 to TRBJ2-7; possible D gene TRBD1, 6 bases. This CDR3 contains 13 residues. V lost 5 bases to trimming and J lost 9 bases, with 17 bases between them. Germline V gene lookup returns CDR1 SGHTA and CDR2 FQGNSA.